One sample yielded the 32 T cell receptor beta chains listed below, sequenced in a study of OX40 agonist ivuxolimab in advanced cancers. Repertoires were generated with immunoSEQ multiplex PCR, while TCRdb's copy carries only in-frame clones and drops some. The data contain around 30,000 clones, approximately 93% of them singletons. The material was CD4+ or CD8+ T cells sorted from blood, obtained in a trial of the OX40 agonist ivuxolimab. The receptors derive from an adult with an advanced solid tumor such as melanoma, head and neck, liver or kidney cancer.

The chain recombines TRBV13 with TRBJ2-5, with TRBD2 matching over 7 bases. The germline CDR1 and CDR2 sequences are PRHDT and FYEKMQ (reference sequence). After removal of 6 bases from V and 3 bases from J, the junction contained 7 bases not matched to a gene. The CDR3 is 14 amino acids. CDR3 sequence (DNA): TGTGCCAGCAGTCCGACTCTAGCGGAAGAGACCCAGTACTTC. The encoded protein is CASSPTLAEETQYF.

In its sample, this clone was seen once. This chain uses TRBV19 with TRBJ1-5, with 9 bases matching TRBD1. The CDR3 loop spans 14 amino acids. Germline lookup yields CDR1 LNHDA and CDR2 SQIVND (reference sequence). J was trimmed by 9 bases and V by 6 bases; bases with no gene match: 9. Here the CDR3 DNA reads TGTGCCAGTAGCTTCGGACAGGGGTTACGGCCCCAGCATTTT. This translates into CASSFGQGLRPQHF.

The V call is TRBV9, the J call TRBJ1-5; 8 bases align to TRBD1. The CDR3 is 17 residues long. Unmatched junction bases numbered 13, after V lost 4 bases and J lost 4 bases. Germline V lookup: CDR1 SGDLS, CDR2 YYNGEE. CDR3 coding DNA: TGTGCCAGCAGCCCCACTTCAGGCAGGGGGCCAAATCAGCCCCAGCATTTT. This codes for CASSPTSGRGPNQPQHF.

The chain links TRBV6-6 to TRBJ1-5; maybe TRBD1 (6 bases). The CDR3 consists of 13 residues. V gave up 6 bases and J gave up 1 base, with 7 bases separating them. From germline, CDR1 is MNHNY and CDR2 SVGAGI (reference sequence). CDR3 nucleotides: TGTGCCAGCAGCGACAGGAGCAATCAGCCCCAGCATTTT. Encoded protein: CASSDRSNQPQHF.

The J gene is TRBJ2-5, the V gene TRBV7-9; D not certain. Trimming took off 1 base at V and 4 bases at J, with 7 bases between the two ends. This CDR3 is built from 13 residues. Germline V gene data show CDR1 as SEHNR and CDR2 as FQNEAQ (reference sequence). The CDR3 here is CASSLGFRETQYF. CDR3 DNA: TGTGCCAGCAGCTTAGGATTTCGAGAGACCCAGTACTTC.

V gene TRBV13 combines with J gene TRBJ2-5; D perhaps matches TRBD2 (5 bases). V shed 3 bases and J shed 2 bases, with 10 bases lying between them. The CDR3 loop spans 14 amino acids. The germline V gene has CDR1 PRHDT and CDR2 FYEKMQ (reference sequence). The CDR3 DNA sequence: TGTGCCAGCAGCTTTGTCGGGGTACAAGAGACCCAGTACTTC. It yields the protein CASSFVGVQETQYF.

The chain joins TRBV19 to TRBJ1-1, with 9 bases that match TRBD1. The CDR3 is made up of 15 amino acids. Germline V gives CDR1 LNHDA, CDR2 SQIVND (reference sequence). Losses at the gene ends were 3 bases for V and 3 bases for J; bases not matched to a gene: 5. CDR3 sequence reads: CASSIWTGVHTEAFF. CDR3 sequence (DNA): TGTGCCAGTAGTATCTGGACAGGGGTTCACACTGAAGCTTTCTTT.

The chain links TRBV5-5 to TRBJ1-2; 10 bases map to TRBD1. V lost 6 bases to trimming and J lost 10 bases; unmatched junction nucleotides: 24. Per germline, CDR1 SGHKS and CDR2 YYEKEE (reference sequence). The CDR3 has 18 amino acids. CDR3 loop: CASTPPTRGTGAGRAYTF. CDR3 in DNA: TGTGCCAGCACCCCCCCTACCCGAGGGACAGGGGCCGGCAGGGCCTACACCTTC.

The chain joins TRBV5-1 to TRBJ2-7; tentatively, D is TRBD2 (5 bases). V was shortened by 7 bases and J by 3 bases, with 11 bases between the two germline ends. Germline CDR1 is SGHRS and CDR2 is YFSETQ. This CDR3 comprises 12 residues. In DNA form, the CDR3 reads TGCGCCAGCCGAGAGGGAAGCTACGAGCAGTACTTC. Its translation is CASREGSYEQYF.

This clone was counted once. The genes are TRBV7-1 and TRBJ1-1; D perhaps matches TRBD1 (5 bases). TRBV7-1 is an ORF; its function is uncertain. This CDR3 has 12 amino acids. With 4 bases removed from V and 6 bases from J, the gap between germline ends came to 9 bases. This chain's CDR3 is CASSLGTPEAFF. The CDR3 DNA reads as TGTGCCAGCAGCTTAGGGACCCCTGAAGCTTTCTTT.

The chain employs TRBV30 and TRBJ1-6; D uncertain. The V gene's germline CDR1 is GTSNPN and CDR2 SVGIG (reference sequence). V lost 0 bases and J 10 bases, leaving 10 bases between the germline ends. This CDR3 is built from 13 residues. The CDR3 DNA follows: TGTGCCTGGAGTGTACAGTCGGGGTCACCCCTCCACTTT. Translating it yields CAWSVQSGSPLHF.

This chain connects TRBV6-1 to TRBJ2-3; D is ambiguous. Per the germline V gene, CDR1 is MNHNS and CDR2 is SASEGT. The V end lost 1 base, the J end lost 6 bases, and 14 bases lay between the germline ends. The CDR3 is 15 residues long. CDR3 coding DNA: TGTGCCAGCAGTGAAGATTTTTTTATTACTGATACGCAGTATTTT. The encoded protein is CASSEDFFITDTQYF.

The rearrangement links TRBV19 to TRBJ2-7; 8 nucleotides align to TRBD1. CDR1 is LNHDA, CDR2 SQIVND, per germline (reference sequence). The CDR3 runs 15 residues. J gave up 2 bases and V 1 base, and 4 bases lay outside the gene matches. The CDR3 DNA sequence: TGTGCCAGTAGTATAGGACAGGGGAGAGCCTACGAGCAGTACTTC. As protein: CASSIGQGRAYEQYF.

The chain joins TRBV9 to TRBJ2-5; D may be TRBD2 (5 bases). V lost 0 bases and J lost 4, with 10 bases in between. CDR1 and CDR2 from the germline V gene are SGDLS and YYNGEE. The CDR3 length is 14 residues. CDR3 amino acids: CASSVGWEIETQYF. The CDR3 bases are TGTGCCAGCAGCGTAGGTTGGGAGATAGAGACCCAGTACTTC.

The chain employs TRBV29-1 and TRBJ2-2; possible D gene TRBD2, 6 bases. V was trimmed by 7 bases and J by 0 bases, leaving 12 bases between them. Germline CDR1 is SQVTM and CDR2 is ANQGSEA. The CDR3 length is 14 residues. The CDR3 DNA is TGCAGCGCCGACGGAGGGACGAACACCGGGGAGCTGTTTTTT. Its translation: CSADGGTNTGELFF.

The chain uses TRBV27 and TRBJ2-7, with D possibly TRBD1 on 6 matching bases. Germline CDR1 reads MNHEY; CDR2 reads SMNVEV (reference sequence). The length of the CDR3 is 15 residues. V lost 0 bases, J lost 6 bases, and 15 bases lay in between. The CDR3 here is CASSLSSEGGSEQYF. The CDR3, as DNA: TGTGCCAGCAGTTTATCCTCAGAAGGGGGAAGCGAGCAGTACTTC.

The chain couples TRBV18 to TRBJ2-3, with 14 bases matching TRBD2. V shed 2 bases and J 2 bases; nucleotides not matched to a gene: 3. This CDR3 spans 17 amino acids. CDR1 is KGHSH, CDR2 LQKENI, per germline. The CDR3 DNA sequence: TGTGCCAGCTCACCAGGGACTAGCGGGGGTCTCACAGATACGCAGTATTTT. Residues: CASSPGTSGGLTDTQYF.

CDR3 amino acids: CASSLTVNTEAFF. The DNA for the CDR3 is TGTGCCAGCAGCCTGACCGTGAACACTGAAGCTTTCTTT. V is TRBV5-8 and J is TRBJ1-1; D uncertain. The CDR3 extends over 13 amino acids. Germline V gene lookup returns CDR1 SGHTS and CDR2 YDEGEE. V was pared by 4 bases and J by 0 bases, with 7 bases between.

CDR3 protein: CASSEGPSPHNEQFF. The CDR3 coding sequence is TGTGCCAGCAGTGAAGGACCTAGTCCCCACAATGAGCAGTTCTTC. V and J are TRBV2 and TRBJ2-1; the D is unclear. Looked up from germline, CDR1 is SNHLY and CDR2 is FYNNEI. Trimming removed 1 base at V and 5 bases at J, with 12 bases between. This CDR3 is 15 amino acids long.

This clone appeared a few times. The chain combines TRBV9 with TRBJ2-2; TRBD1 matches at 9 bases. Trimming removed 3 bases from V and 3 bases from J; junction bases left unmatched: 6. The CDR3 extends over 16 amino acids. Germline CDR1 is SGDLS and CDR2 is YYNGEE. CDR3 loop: CASSARQGVDTGELFF. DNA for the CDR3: TGTGCCAGCAGCGCCCGACAGGGGGTTGACACCGGGGAGCTGTTTTTT.

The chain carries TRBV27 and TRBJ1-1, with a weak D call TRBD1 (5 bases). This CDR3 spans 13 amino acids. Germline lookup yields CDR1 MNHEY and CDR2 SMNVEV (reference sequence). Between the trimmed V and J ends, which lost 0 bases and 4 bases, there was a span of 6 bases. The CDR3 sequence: CASSLSGVTEAFF. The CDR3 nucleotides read TGTGCCAGCAGTTTATCGGGGGTCACTGAAGCTTTCTTT.

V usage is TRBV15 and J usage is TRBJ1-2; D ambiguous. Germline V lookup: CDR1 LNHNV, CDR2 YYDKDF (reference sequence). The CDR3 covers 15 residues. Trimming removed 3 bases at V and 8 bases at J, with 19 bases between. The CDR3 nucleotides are TGTGCCACCAGCAGCCCGACTTATATAGCGGGAGGCTACACCTTC. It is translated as CATSSPTYIAGGYTF. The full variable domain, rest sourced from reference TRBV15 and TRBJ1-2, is DAMVIQNPRYQVTQFGKPVTLSCSQTLNHNVMYWYQQKSSQAPKLLFHYYDKDFNNEADTPDNFQSRRPNTSFCFLDIRSPGLGDTAMYLCATSSPTYIAGGYTFGSGTRLTVV.

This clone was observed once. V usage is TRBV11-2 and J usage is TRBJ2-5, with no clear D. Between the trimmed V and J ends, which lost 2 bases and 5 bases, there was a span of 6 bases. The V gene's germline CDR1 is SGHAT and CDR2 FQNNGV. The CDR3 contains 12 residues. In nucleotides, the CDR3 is TGTGCCAGCAGCTTACTACGGGAGACCCAGTACTTC. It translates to CASSLLRETQYF. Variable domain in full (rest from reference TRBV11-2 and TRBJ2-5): EAGVAQSPRYKIIEKRQSVAFWCNPISGHATLYWYQQILGQGPKLLIQFQNNGVVDDSQLPKDRFSAERLKGVDSTLKIQPAKLEDSAVYLCASSLLRETQYFGPGTRLLVL.

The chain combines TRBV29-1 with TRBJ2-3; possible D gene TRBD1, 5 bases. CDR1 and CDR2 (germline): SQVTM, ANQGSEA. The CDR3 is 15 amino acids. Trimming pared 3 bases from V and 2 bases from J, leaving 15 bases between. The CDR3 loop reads CSVEWTPTTTDTQYF. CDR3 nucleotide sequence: TGCAGCGTTGAGTGGACACCCACCACCACAGATACGCAGTATTTT.

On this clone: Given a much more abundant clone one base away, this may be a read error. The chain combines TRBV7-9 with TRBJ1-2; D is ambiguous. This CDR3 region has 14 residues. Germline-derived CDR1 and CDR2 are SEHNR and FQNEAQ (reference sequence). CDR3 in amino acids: CANSSLHSFYGYTF. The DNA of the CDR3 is TGTGCCAACAGCTCCCTACACAGCTTCTATGGCTACACCTTC.

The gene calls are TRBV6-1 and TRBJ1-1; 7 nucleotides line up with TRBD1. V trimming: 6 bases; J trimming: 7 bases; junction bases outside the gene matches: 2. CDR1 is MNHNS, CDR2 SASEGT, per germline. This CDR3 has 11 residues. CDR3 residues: CASRGTVEAFF. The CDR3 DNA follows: TGTGCCAGCAGAGGGACAGTTGAAGCTTTCTTT.

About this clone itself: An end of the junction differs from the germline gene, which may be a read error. The CDR3 loop reads CASSFTYQVF. CDR3 coding DNA: TGTGCCAGCAGTTTCACATACCAGGTCTTC. The chain links TRBV28 to TRBJ2-7; D not resolved. The CDR3 sequence is 10 residues long. Germline-derived CDR1 and CDR2 are MDHEN and SYDVKM.

For the CDR3, the DNA is TGTGCCGTCTTTGAGGGTACCATTCAGTACTTC. Protein: CAVFEGTIQYF. The chain recombines TRBV19 with TRBJ2-4; D is perhaps TRBD2 (5 bases). V shed 11 bases and J shed 9 bases, with 14 bases lying between them. The CDR3 consists of 11 residues. The germline CDR1 and CDR2 sequences are LNHDA and SQIVND (reference sequence).

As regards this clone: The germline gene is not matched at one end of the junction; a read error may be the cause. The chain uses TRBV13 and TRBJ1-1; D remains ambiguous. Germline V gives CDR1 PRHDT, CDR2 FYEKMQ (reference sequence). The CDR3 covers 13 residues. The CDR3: CASSIGIRMVAFF. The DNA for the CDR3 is TGTGCCAGCAGCATAGGGATTAGGATGGTAGCTTTCTTT.

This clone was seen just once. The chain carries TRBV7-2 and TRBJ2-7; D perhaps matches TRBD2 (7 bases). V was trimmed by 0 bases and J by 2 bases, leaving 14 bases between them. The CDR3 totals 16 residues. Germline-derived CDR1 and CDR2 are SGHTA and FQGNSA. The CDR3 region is CASSLAGGTLPYEQYF. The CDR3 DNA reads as TGTGCCAGCAGCTTAGCGGGAGGGACACTCCCCTACGAGCAGTACTTC.

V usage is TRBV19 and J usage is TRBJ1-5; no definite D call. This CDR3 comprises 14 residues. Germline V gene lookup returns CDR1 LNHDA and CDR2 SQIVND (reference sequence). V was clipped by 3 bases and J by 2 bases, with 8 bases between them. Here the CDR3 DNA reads TGTGCCAGTAGTATTGGTGTGGGCAATCAGCCCCAGCATTTT. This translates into CASSIGVGNQPQHF.

CDR3 amino acids: CASSSFTGPGELFF. The CDR3 DNA reads as TGTGCCAGCAGCAGTTTCACAGGGCCCGGGGAGCTGTTTTTT. This chain uses TRBV7-2 with TRBJ2-2, with D perhaps matching TRBD1 (6 bases). The CDR3 spans 14 residues. Germline-derived CDR1 and CDR2 are SGHTA and FQGNSA. V was trimmed by 5 bases and J by 6 bases, leaving 13 bases between them.